Given below is one T cell receptor (beta chain) in context. Its specificity is not known. These data originate in a study of OX40 agonist ivuxolimab in advanced cancers. The study's findings and limits: CD4+ and CD8+ T cells in blood underwent clonal expansion by week 6 at 0.1 to 3.0 mg/kg.

Germline V gene lookup returns CDR1 MGHRA and CDR2 YSYEKL. This CDR3 contains 15 residues. With 1 base clipped from V and 2 bases from J, the junction kept 4 bases outside the gene matches. Blood sampling took place at baseline, cycle 4 day 1, and cycle 7 day 1. Clones were read by immunoSEQ multiplex PCR, and TCRdb kept only the in-frame ones, dropping some. The sample lists some 65,000 clones, roughly 87% occurring once. The source of this sequence is an adult with an advanced solid tumor such as melanoma, head and neck, liver or kidney cancer. Sequencing used CD4+ or CD8+ T cells sorted from blood, obtained in a trial of the OX40 agonist ivuxolimab. The rearrangement joins TRBV4-1 to TRBJ2-7; 8 bases line up with TRBD1. The DNA of the CDR3 is TGCGCCAGCAGCCAAGGGACAGGGCGAACCTACGAGCAGTACTTC. It encodes CASSQGTGRTYEQYF.